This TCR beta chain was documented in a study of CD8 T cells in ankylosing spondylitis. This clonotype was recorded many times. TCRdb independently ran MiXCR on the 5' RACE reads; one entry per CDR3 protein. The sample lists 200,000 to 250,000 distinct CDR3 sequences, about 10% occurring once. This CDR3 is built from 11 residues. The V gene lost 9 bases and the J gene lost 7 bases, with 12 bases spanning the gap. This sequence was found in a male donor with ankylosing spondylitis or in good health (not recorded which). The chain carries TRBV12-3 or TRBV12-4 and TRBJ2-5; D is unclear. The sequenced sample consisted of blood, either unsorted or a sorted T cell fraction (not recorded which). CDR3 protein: CASMTRRTQYF. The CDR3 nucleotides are TGTGCCAGTATGACCCGCCGGACCCAGTACTTC.